This entry is about one T cell receptor beta chain. Its target is unknown. Study outcomes and limitations: Tumor-infiltrating Treg TCR alpha and beta sequences overlapped most with tumor naive CD4+ T cells, then blood naive.

TCRdb passed the 5' RACE reads through MiXCR, listing each CDR3 protein once. This sample has approximately 40,000 distinct CDR3 sequences; 30% occur once, and the top ten carry 4% to 5%. CD4+CD45RO+CD25- cells were isolated as memory CD4+ T cells. The source material was tumor-infiltrating memory CD4+ T cells sorted from the breast tumor. The subset was: memory CD4+ T cells, CD4+CD45RO+CD25-. The sequence derives from a female donor with breast cancer.

CDR3 sequence: CASSLDWGGELFF. In DNA, the CDR3 is TGTGCCAGCAGCTTGGACTGGGGCGGGGAGCTGTTTTTT. This chain links TRBV5-6 with TRBJ2-2; D unclear. Germline lookup yields CDR1 SGHDT and CDR2 YYEEEE. Trimming stripped 0 bases from V and 7 bases from J, with 7 bases between. The CDR3 sequence is 13 residues long.